A selection of T cell receptor beta chains follows, all from one sample in a study of cytomegalovirus exposure and HLA in healthy donors. Profiled with immunoSEQ multiplex PCR; TCRdb holds only in-frame clones, not every one. The top ten hold 2.5% to 3.5% of the sample, which has about 130,000 clones, 75% to 85% seen once. The specimen was PBMCs. These receptors were taken from a male donor in good health and CMV-seronegative. CDR3s include the opening cysteine and the closing phenylalanine or tryptophan. D genes are given only for firm matches. Some rows mark clone size as missing; the rest say once, few, many or name a class of expanded clone.

d_call,clone_size,v_call,j_call,cdr3_nt,cdr3_aa
TRBD2,-,TRBV5-1,TRBJ2-1,TGCGCCAGCAGCCCGGGACTAGCGGGAGTAAATGAGCAGTTCTTC,CASSPGLAGVNEQFF
TRBD1,-,TRBV18,TRBJ2-7,TGTGCCAGCTCGGCCAGTACAGGGGCCGAGGACGAGCAGTACTTC,CASSASTGAEDEQYF
-,-,TRBV6-1,TRBJ2-7,TGTGCCAGCATGGAGGGATCCTACGAGCAGTACTTC,CASMEGSYEQYF
-,few,TRBV4-1,TRBJ2-7,TGCGCCAGCAGCCAGGGGACACTCTACGAGCAGTACTTC,CASSQGTLYEQYF
-,-,TRBV28,TRBJ2-7,TGTGCCAGCAGTTTGAATAGTAGGGGATACGAGCAGTACTTC,CASSLNSRGYEQYF
-,-,TRBV2,TRBJ2-1,TGTGCCAGCAGTGAACTAGGCAAGGACAATGAGCAGTTCTTC,CASSELGKDNEQFF
TRBD2,-,TRBV7-6,TRBJ2-7,TGTGCCAGCAGCTTAGGACTAGCGGGAGATTTATACGAGCAGTACTTC,CASSLGLAGDLYEQYF
-,-,TRBV19,TRBJ2-7,TGTGCCAGTAGTATAACTGGGAGGTACGAGCAGTACTTC,CASSITGRYEQYF
TRBD1,-,TRBV7-9,TRBJ1-1,TGTGCCAGCAGCACGCAGGGGGATGACACTGAAGCTTTCTTT,CASSTQGDDTEAFF
-,-,TRBV5-1,TRBJ2-7,TGCGCCAGCAGCCAAACCGGGACAAAAGGTTCCGAGCAGTACTTC,CASSQTGTKGSEQYF
-,-,TRBV5-6,TRBJ2-5,TGTGCCAGCAGCTTGGTGGGCAGGGGGGACGATCACCAAGAGACCCAGTACTTC,CASSLVGRGDDHQETQYF
TRBD1,once,TRBV5-4,TRBJ2-1,TGTGCCAGCAGCTTTTCAGGGGGCGCCTACAATGAGCAGTTCTTC,CASSFSGGAYNEQFF
TRBD1,-,TRBV4-2,TRBJ2-7,TGTGCCAGCAGCCAAGACGGGGACAGAACCTACGAGCAGTACTTC,CASSQDGDRTYEQYF
TRBD1,-,TRBV7-9,TRBJ1-1,TGTGCCAGCAGCCCGGACAGGGGTTGGGGCAACACTGAAGCTTTCTTT,CASSPDRGWGNTEAFF
-,-,TRBV5-1,TRBJ2-1,TGCGCCAGCAGCTTGGCCGGGAATGAGCAGTTCTTC,CASSLAGNEQFF
TRBD1,-,TRBV7-8,TRBJ1-2,TGTGCCAGCAGCTTAGCGACAGGGTTGGGCTATGGCTACACCTTC,CASSLATGLGYGYTF
TRBD1,-,TRBV4-1,TRBJ2-7,TGCGCCAGCAGCGTCTGGACAGGGAGCTCCTACGAGCAGTACTTC,CASSVWTGSSYEQYF
-,few,TRBV28,TRBJ1-1,TGTGCCAGCAGTTCATACAGGGTAACTTTCTTT,CASSSYRVTFF
-,-,TRBV18,TRBJ2-2,TGTGCCAGCTCACTTCTCAGTAACACCGGGGAGCTGTTTTTT,CASSLLSNTGELFF
TRBD1,-,TRBV7-2,TRBJ1-5,TGTGCCAGCAGCATAGGACAGGGGACCCAGCCCCAGCATTTT,CASSIGQGTQPQHF
-,few,TRBV30,TRBJ2-7,TGTGCCTGGAGGGGGCGGGGAGGTTTCGAGCAGTACTTC,CAWRGRGGFEQYF
TRBD1,-,TRBV6-6,TRBJ1-1,TGTGCCAGTCTACAGGGGAGGAACACTGAAGCTTTCTTT,CASLQGRNTEAFF
TRBD2,-,TRBV9,TRBJ2-7,TGTGCCAGCAGCGTGGGACTAGCGGGTGGAAGCTCCTACGAGCAGTACTTC,CASSVGLAGGSSYEQYF
-,once,TRBV19,TRBJ1-1,TGTGCCAGTAGTATTCAGCTACAGACAGCCACCTTCTTT,CASSIQLQTATFF
-,-,TRBV7-2,TRBJ1-2,TGTGCCAGCAGTCCACCGGGGTGGGCAGGGGAGGGCTACACCTTC,CASSPPGWAGEGYTF
-,-,TRBV28,TRBJ1-3,TGTGCCAGCAGGTTTGGGGGGGTCCGAGACTCTGGAAACACCATATATTTT,CASRFGGVRDSGNTIYF
-,-,TRBV10-3,TRBJ2-2,TGTGCCATCAGCCTCCGCGGTAGCGGCCGGGATGACGGGGAGCTGTTTTTT,CAISLRGSGRDDGELFF
TRBD1,-,TRBV15,TRBJ1-1,TGTGCCACCAGCAGAGATCGGAGGGACAGGGAAGCTTTCTTT,CATSRDRRDREAFF
-,-,TRBV28,TRBJ1-5,TGTGCCAGCAGTTCCGACACAACTGAAGGACAGCCCCAGCATTTT,CASSSDTTEGQPQHF
-,-,TRBV25-1,TRBJ2-4,TGTGCCAGCAGTGAATACGGAGCCAAAAACATTCAGTACTTC,CASSEYGAKNIQYF
-,-,TRBV6-1,TRBJ2-6,TGTGCCACCCTCTTCTCTGGGGCCAACGGCCTGACTTTC,CATLFSGANGLTF
-,-,TRBV5-5,TRBJ2-7,TGTGCCAGCAGCCCGAGCTCCTACGAGCAGTACTTC,CASSPSSYEQYF
TRBD2,-,TRBV15,TRBJ2-2,TGTGCCACCAGCAGAGGGACTAGCGGGGGGTCTATTAACACCGGGGAGCTGTTTTTT,CATSRGTSGGSINTGELFF
TRBD2,-,TRBV9,TRBJ2-2,TGTGCCAGCAGCGTAGCGTCGGGAGGGGGAGTCGGGGAGCTGTTTTTT,CASSVASGGGVGELFF
TRBD1,-,TRBV6-1,TRBJ1-2,TGTGCCAGCAGTTCCAGGGGGGATAGTTACTATGGCTACACCTTC,CASSSRGDSYYGYTF
TRBD1,-,TRBV4-3,TRBJ2-7,TGCGCCAGCAGCCAAGATATTGTCGGGACAGGGGGCTACGAGCAGTACTTC,CASSQDIVGTGGYEQYF
-,-,TRBV4-1,TRBJ2-3,TGCGCCAGCAGCCAACAACTCTCGACAGATACGCAGTATTTT,CASSQQLSTDTQYF
TRBD2,-,TRBV7-9,TRBJ2-5,TGTGCCAGCCGCCCAATAGCGGGGAGGGAGACCCAGTACTTC,CASRPIAGRETQYF
-,-,TRBV5-5,TRBJ1-4,TGTGCCAGCAGCATGGAACTCGGTAATGAAAAACTGTTTTTT,CASSMELGNEKLFF
-,-,TRBV7-9,TRBJ2-1,TGTGCCAGCAGCCCGACATTCTCCTACAATGAGCAGTTCTTC,CASSPTFSYNEQFF
TRBD1,few,TRBV30,TRBJ1-6,TGTGCCTTCGGGACAGGGGGTAATTCACCCCTCCACTTT,CAFGTGGNSPLHF
TRBD2,-,TRBV5-6,TRBJ2-3,TGTGCCAGCAGCTTGGAAGTTAGCGGGAGCACAGATACGCAGTATTTT,CASSLEVSGSTDTQYF
TRBD1,-,TRBV4-2,TRBJ1-3,TGTGCCAGCAGCCTGACCACGGGACAGACGGGAAACACCATATATTTT,CASSLTTGQTGNTIYF
-,-,TRBV30,TRBJ1-5,TGTGCCTGGAGTGTGGTCGGTCGGCGGACAACGGCGGGACCCCAGCATTTT,CAWSVVGRRTTAGPQHF
TRBD1,-,TRBV4-1,TRBJ2-7,TGCGCCAGCAGCCAGCCAGGGACAGGACACTCCTACGAGCAGTACTTC,CASSQPGTGHSYEQYF
TRBD1,-,TRBV28,TRBJ1-4,TGTGCCAGCAGTTTATGGGAGGGACAGGGAAGGAATGAAAAACTGTTTTTT,CASSLWEGQGRNEKLFF
-,once,TRBV27,TRBJ2-4,TGTGCCAGCAGTACCCAATGGGTAGGGGGTGAAAACATTCAGTACTTC,CASSTQWVGGENIQYF
-,few,TRBV11-1,TRBJ2-3,TGTGCCAGCCGAGGGCATAGCCAGACGGATACGCAGTATTTT,CASRGHSQTDTQYF
-,-,TRBV11-3,TRBJ2-6,TGTGCCAGCAGCGGGCAGGGCTCTGGGGCCAACGTCCTGACTTTC,CASSGQGSGANVLTF
-,-,TRBV6-6,TRBJ2-7,TGTGCCAGCAGTTATAGGCCCCCGGGGGACTACGAGCAGTACTTC,CASSYRPPGDYEQYF
-,-,TRBV6-5,TRBJ2-5,TGTGCCAGCAGTTACGCCCTCACAGGGAGAGAGACCCAGTACTTC,CASSYALTGRETQYF
-,-,TRBV11-2,TRBJ2-7,TGTGCCAGCAGCTTAGAGCTGGCTAGCCGCCGCTACGAGCAGTACTTC,CASSLELASRRYEQYF
-,few,TRBV4-2,TRBJ1-4,TGTGCCAGCAGCCAAGACTCGGGGTTGGCTGAAAAACTGTTTTTT,CASSQDSGLAEKLFF
-,-,TRBV9,TRBJ1-5,TGTGCCAGCAGCGTAGGCAGCGGTAGCAATCAGCCCCAGCATTTT,CASSVGSGSNQPQHF
-,-,TRBV2,TRBJ1-6,TGTGCCAGCAGTGAGACAACTCTTAGGAATTCACCCCTCCACTTT,CASSETTLRNSPLHF
TRBD2,-,TRBV7-2,TRBJ2-3,TGTGCCAGCAGTCCAAGACTAGCGGGGTCTTCATACACAGATACGCAGTATTTT,CASSPRLAGSSYTDTQYF
TRBD1,-,TRBV18,TRBJ2-5,TGTGCCAGCTCTCATACTACAGGGGAGGAGACCCAGTACTTC,CASSHTTGEETQYF
-,-,TRBV29-1,TRBJ1-1,TGCACGGCAGGAACCCGAGAAGCTTTCTTT,CTAGTREAFF
-,-,TRBV5-1,TRBJ2-3,TGCGCCAGCAGCTTCGGGGATACGCAGTATTTT,CASSFGDTQYF
TRBD1,-,TRBV6-5,TRBJ1-1,TGTGCCAGCAGTTACCGGGAGACAGGGAATGAAGCTTTCTTT,CASSYRETGNEAFF